This TCR beta chain was recovered during a study of blood T cell repertoires in COVID-19. The CDR3 spans 13 residues. The J segment lost 6 bases and the V segment lost 10 bases, leaving 5 bases of the junction unmatched. Ages ranged from about 18 to 89 years, with residence in 24 US areas. Allocation to cohorts depended on clinical history reported by the participants. Two negative PCRs, clearance, or symptom resolution had been documented for recovered Cohort 3 donors. Per the original methods: How many nucleated cells were present was estimated from reference gene primer amplification. Produced via immunoSEQ multiplex PCR; TCRdb's table is partial and in-frame only. Clone size and the V and J calls come from that table; the DNA yielded D and trimming. Among 490,000 or so clones listed, around nine tenths were seen once.

The rearrangement links TRBV12-3 or TRBV12-4 to TRBJ2-7; 14 bases agree with TRBD2. Sample: PBMCs or T cells enriched from blood (not recorded which). The origin of this receptor is a woman aged 40 to 50 who had recovered from COVID-19. This CDR3 reads CATGLAGGSEQYF. The CDR3 coding sequence is TGTGCCACCGGACTAGCGGGAGGTTCCGAGCAGTACTTC.